Listed here are 30 T cell receptor beta chains from one sample, sequenced in a study of OX40 agonist ivuxolimab in advanced cancers. Assay: immunoSEQ multiplex PCR; the TCRdb copy retains only in-frame clones and omits some. The repertoire holds over 80,000 clones, with over 65% as singletons. This material consisted of CD4+ or CD8+ T cells sorted from blood, taken in a trial of the OX40 agonist ivuxolimab. The receptors were gathered from an adult with an advanced solid tumor such as melanoma, head and neck, liver or kidney cancer.

The chain joins TRBV25-1 to TRBJ1-2, with D uncertain. Trimming shortened V by 3 bases and J by 3 bases, and 8 bases separated the two germline ends. Germline V gives CDR1 MGHDK, CDR2 SYGVNS. The CDR3 is 13 amino acids. CDR3 protein: CASSDSKYYGYTF. The CDR3 DNA follows: TGTGCCAGCAGTGACTCAAAATACTATGGCTACACCTTC.

The chain combines TRBV11-1 with TRBJ1-2; TRBD1 agrees at 9 bases. CDR1 and CDR2 (germline): SGHAT, FQDESV (reference sequence). V lost 8 bases to trimming and J lost 8 bases; unmatched junction nucleotides: 9. The CDR3 spans 13 residues. The CDR3 region has the DNA TGTGCCAGCGGGATGGACAGGGGAGAAGGCTACACCTTC. Its protein is CASGMDRGEGYTF.

V and J are TRBV6-5 and TRBJ2-6, with D perhaps matching TRBD2 (7 bases). Germline V gene lookup returns CDR1 MNHEY and CDR2 SVGAGI. V lost 5 bases, J lost 7 bases, and 15 bases lay in between. The CDR3 has 15 residues. The CDR3 DNA reads as TGTGCCAGCAGTGGGCGGGGGCTGGGAGCCAACGTCCTGACTTTC. Protein sequence: CASSGRGLGANVLTF.

The V gene is TRBV25-1, the J gene TRBJ2-5; 10 bases fit TRBD2. The CDR3 contains 16 residues. V trimming: 5 bases; J trimming: 1 base; junction bases outside the gene matches: 7. Germline CDR1 reads MGHDK; CDR2 reads SYGVNS. CDR3 nucleotides: TGTGCCAGCAGTCCGCCTAGCGGGGGCGTCCAAGAGACCCAGTACTTC. This encodes CASSPPSGGVQETQYF. The full variable domain, rest sourced from reference TRBV25-1 and TRBJ2-5, is EADIYQTPRYLVIGTGKKITLECSQTMGHDKMYWYQQDPGMELHLIHYSYGVNSTEKGDLSSESTVSRIRTEHFPLTLESARPSHTSQYLCASSPPSGGVQETQYFGPGTRLLVL.

J is TRBJ2-1 and V is TRBV4-3; the D gene is possibly TRBD1 (6 bases). Looked up from germline, CDR1 is LGHNA and CDR2 is YSLEER. This CDR3 is built from 16 residues. V was trimmed by 0 bases and J by 5 bases, leaving 14 bases between them. The CDR3 region is CASSQDLARGNNEQFF. The CDR3, as DNA: TGCGCCAGCAGCCAAGATTTGGCCAGGGGAAACAATGAGCAGTTCTTC.

The chain uses TRBV19 and TRBJ2-7; D is unclear. The germline CDR1 and CDR2 sequences are LNHDA and SQIVND (reference sequence). The V end lost 0 bases, the J end lost 1 base, and 10 bases lay between the germline ends. The CDR3 sequence is 15 residues long. CDR3 sequence (DNA): TGTGCCAGTAGTATAGATTACACTATATCCTACGAGCAGTACTTC. This encodes CASSIDYTISYEQYF.

This chain links TRBV7-2 with TRBJ2-5, with D possibly being TRBD1 (6 bases). Between the trimmed V and J ends, which lost 1 base and 4 bases, there was a span of 13 bases. This CDR3 is 15 amino acids long. Germline CDR1 reads SGHTA; CDR2 reads FQGNSA. This CDR3 is CASSLDQGQRETQYF. CDR3 bases: TGTGCCAGCAGCTTAGATCAGGGGCAAAGAGAGACCCAGTACTTC.

V is TRBV4-2 and J is TRBJ2-5; possibly TRBD1 for D (5 bases). The CDR3 totals 14 residues. V was clipped by 4 bases and J by 5 bases, with 14 bases between them. The germline V gene encodes CDR1 LGHNA and CDR2 YNFKEQ. CDR3 in DNA: TGTGCCAGCAGCCGAGGACACTTGGAGGAGACCCAGTACTTC. It encodes CASSRGHLEETQYF.

The chain joins TRBV25-1 to TRBJ2-2, with 9 positions matching TRBD1. This CDR3 has 16 amino acids. Trimming removed 7 bases from V and 4 bases from J; junction bases left unmatched: 10. Germline CDR1 is MGHDK and CDR2 is SYGVNS. The DNA for the CDR3 is TGTGCCAGCACCTTCACCGGGACAGGGATCACCGGGGAGCTGTTTTTT. It yields the protein CASTFTGTGITGELFF. Full variable domain (remainder filled in from reference TRBV25-1 and TRBJ2-2): EADIYQTPRYLVIGTGKKITLECSQTMGHDKMYWYQQDPGMELHLIHYSYGVNSTEKGDLSSESTVSRIRTEHFPLTLESARPSHTSQYLCASTFTGTGITGELFFGEGSRLTVL.

This clone showed up just a few times. The V gene is TRBV18, the J gene TRBJ2-7, with D unclear. The CDR3 spans 14 residues. Germline V CDR1 and CDR2: KGHSH, LQKENI. The V and J ends lost 3 bases and 7 bases respectively, with 16 bases between them. DNA of the CDR3: TGTGCCAGCTCACCCTCCAGTCGGGCTGGGGAGCAGTACTTC. Translating it yields CASSPSSRAGEQYF.

The table lists this clone with a count of one. V gene TRBV5-1 combines with J gene TRBJ2-1; the match to TRBD1 covers 8 bases. The CDR3 loop spans 16 amino acids. V gave up 4 bases and J gave up 0 bases; unmatched junction bases: 6. The germline gives CDR1 SGHRS, CDR2 YFSETQ. For the CDR3, the DNA is TGCGCCAGCAGCACAGGACAGGGCTACTCCTACAATGAGCAGTTCTTC. Translated, it gives CASSTGQGYSYNEQFF.

The rearrangement joins TRBV2 to TRBJ2-1, with 7 bases lining up with TRBD2. V gave up 7 bases and J gave up 3 bases; unmatched junction bases: 9. The CDR3 runs to 15 residues. Germline CDR1 and CDR2: SNHLY and FYNNEI. Here the CDR3 DNA reads TGTGCCAGCAAGGGAGGGGCCCTCCTCTACAATGAGCAGTTCTTC. Translating it yields CASKGGALLYNEQFF.

This clone showed up just once. The J gene is TRBJ2-5, the V gene TRBV9; D is unresolved. Germline CDR1 SGDLS, CDR2 YYNGEE. The CDR3 consists of 13 residues. The V gene lost 2 bases and the J gene lost 1 base, with 6 bases spanning the gap. For the CDR3, the DNA is TGTGCCAGCAGCGTGGCTAGCCAAGAGACCCAGTACTTC. This sequence encodes CASSVASQETQYF.

The chain carries TRBV6-1 and TRBJ1-2, with D possibly being TRBD1 (5 bases). CDR1 and CDR2 from the germline V gene are MNHNS and SASEGT. The V end lost 2 bases, the J end lost 6 bases, and 7 bases lay between the germline ends. This CDR3 spans 12 amino acids. The CDR3, as DNA: TGTGCCAGCAGTGAATCGGGGGATGGCTACACCTTC. This gives the protein CASSESGDGYTF.

The V and J genes are TRBV5-4 and TRBJ2-5; D tentatively fits TRBD1 or TRBD2 (5 bases each). The germline V gene has CDR1 SGHNT and CDR2 YYREEE (reference sequence). Trimming took off 3 bases at V and 1 base at J, with 10 bases between the two ends. The CDR3 runs 14 residues. The CDR3 protein is CASSSGPTQETQYF. CDR3 sequence (DNA): TGTGCCAGCAGCTCGGGACCGACCCAAGAGACCCAGTACTTC.

The chain links TRBV7-2 to TRBJ1-1, with D hard to call. The CDR3 loop spans 14 amino acids. Per the germline V gene, CDR1 is SGHTA and CDR2 is FQGNSA. With 1 base removed from V and 1 base from J, the gap between germline ends came to 7 bases. The CDR3 reads CASSLVGQNTEAFF. DNA for the CDR3: TGTGCCAGCAGCTTAGTAGGTCAGAACACTGAAGCTTTCTTT.

The CDR3, as DNA: TGTGCCAGCAGCCAACAGGAAACTGAAGCTTTCTTT. It encodes CASSQQETEAFF. The chain combines TRBV9 with TRBJ1-1, with D perhaps matching TRBD1 (5 bases). Trimming cost V 4 bases and J 5 bases, with 9 bases left between them. This CDR3 has 12 residues. Germline V gene lookup returns CDR1 SGDLS and CDR2 YYNGEE.

This rearrangement joins TRBV6-5 to TRBJ1-2, with D tentatively TRBD1 (6 bases). Germline V lookup: CDR1 MNHEY, CDR2 SVGAGI. There are 14 residues in the CDR3. Trimming cost V 7 bases and J 8 bases, with 20 bases left between them. CDR3 region: CASIATRTERGYTF. For the CDR3, the DNA is TGTGCCAGCATTGCAACCCGGACAGAACGAGGCTACACCTTC.

The V gene is TRBV4-3, the J gene TRBJ1-6; 8 bases agree with TRBD1. The germline CDR1 and CDR2 sequences are LGHNA and YSLEER. This CDR3 has 14 residues. After removal of 8 bases from V and 5 bases from J, the junction contained 5 bases not matched to a gene. Here the CDR3 DNA reads TGCGCCAGCGGGGAGACAGGGGATAATTCACCCCTCCACTTT. Its protein is CASGETGDNSPLHF.

The chain is built from TRBV2 and TRBJ1-2, with 11 bases lining up with TRBD1. Losses at the gene ends were 7 bases for V and 8 bases for J; bases not matched to a gene: 9. CDR1 is SNHLY, CDR2 FYNNEI, per germline. This CDR3 spans 14 amino acids. CDR3 sequence reads: CASTGTGGSRGYTF. The DNA of the CDR3 is TGTGCCAGCACCGGGACAGGGGGATCGAGGGGCTACACCTTC.

The chain carries TRBV7-9 and TRBJ2-7, with 8 bases aligning to TRBD2. Germline V gene sequence: CDR1 SEHNR, CDR2 FQNEAQ (reference sequence). V shed 5 bases, J shed 2 bases, and the junction held 8 bases outside the gene matches. This CDR3 is 15 amino acids long. The CDR3 region has the DNA TGTGCCAGCAGCGACACCGGGACTAGAGCCTACGAGCAGTACTTC. Encoded protein: CASSDTGTRAYEQYF.

This clone was recorded once. The chain is built from TRBV7-9 and TRBJ1-2; 9 nucleotides line up with TRBD1. The CDR3 runs to 19 residues. From germline, CDR1 is SEHNR and CDR2 FQNEAQ (reference sequence). V lost 2 bases, J lost 5 bases, and 18 bases stayed unmatched. Here the CDR3 reads CASSLSNLLQGALRYGYTF. CDR3 sequence (DNA): TGTGCCAGCAGCTTATCCAACCTCCTACAGGGGGCTCTTAGATATGGCTACACCTTC.

The V gene is TRBV6-5, the J gene TRBJ2-1, with no clear D. From germline, CDR1 is MNHEY and CDR2 SVGAGI. The CDR3 spans 12 residues. V lost 5 bases, J lost 3 bases, and 5 bases lay in between. CDR3 coding DNA: TGTGCCAGCAGTCTTGACTACAATGAGCAGTTCTTC. Translating it yields CASSLDYNEQFF.

Only one count was recorded for this clone. The rearrangement links TRBV6-5 to TRBJ1-2; maybe TRBD1 (5 bases). Germline V gene data show CDR1 as MNHEY and CDR2 as SVGAGI. The CDR3 is 15 amino acids. Trimming took 4 bases from V and 2 from J, leaving 14 bases between them. CDR3 loop: CASSSAGTDNYGYTF. The CDR3 region has the DNA TGTGCCAGCAGTTCCGCCGGGACGGACAACTATGGCTACACCTTC.

This chain joins TRBV11-3 and TRBJ2-2; D ambiguous. CDR1 SGHNT and CDR2 YENEEA come from the germline V gene. The CDR3 totals 15 residues. Trimming pared 5 bases from V and 2 bases from J, leaving 12 bases between. CDR3 nucleotide sequence: TGTGCCAGCAGCCATGGACCCATCAACACCGGGGAGCTGTTTTTT. This sequence encodes CASSHGPINTGELFF. Based on the CDR3 plus reference TRBV11-3 and TRBJ2-2, the full variable domain is EAGVVQSPRYKIIEKKQPVAFWCNPISGHNTLYWYLQNLGQGPELLIRYENEEAVDDSQLPKDRFSAERLKGVDSTLKIQPAELGDSAVYLCASSHGPINTGELFFGEGSRLTVL.

CDR3 protein: CSVDIGTGNTGELFF. For the CDR3, the DNA is TGCAGCGTTGATATCGGGACAGGGAACACCGGGGAGCTGTTTTTT. The genes are TRBV29-1 and TRBJ2-2; 8 nucleotides line up with TRBD1. Germline V gives CDR1 SQVTM, CDR2 ANQGSEA. Trimming took 3 bases from V and 1 from J; bases not matched to a gene: 4. The CDR3 is 15 residues long.

The chain uses TRBV7-2 and TRBJ2-7; D is uncertain. This CDR3 is 12 amino acids long. V gave up 5 bases and J gave up 3 bases, with 8 bases separating them. Germline CDR1 reads SGHTA; CDR2 reads FQGNSA. The CDR3: CASSTQRYEQYF. The CDR3, as DNA: TGTGCCAGCAGCACACAGCGCTACGAGCAGTACTTC.

In its sample, this clone was seen once. This chain joins TRBV4-3 and TRBJ2-5, with D hard to call. Trimming took 0 bases from V and 4 from J, leaving 18 bases between them. The CDR3 is made up of 17 amino acids. Germline assignment: CDR1 LGHNA and CDR2 YSLEER. The CDR3 protein is CASSQDLTASGGETQYF. DNA for the CDR3: TGCGCCAGCAGCCAAGATCTAACAGCGAGTGGCGGAGAGACCCAGTACTTC.

The chain combines TRBV5-1 with TRBJ2-7, with 8 bases matching TRBD2. Germline V gene data show CDR1 as SGHRS and CDR2 as YFSETQ. The CDR3 has 15 residues. V shed 0 bases and J 2 bases; nucleotides not matched to a gene: 4. CDR3 DNA: TGCGCCAGCAGCTTGGCCGGGGGGGTAACCTACGAGCAGTACTTC. This encodes CASSLAGGVTYEQYF.

This chain uses TRBV19 with TRBJ1-2; 9 bases agree with TRBD1. Losses at the gene ends were 6 bases for V and 4 bases for J; bases not matched to a gene: 3. There are 13 residues in the CDR3. Germline CDR1 reads LNHDA; CDR2 reads SQIVND (reference sequence). In DNA, the CDR3 is TGTGCCAGTAGATTGGACAGGGGCTATGGCTACACCTTC. Protein product: CASRLDRGYGYTF.